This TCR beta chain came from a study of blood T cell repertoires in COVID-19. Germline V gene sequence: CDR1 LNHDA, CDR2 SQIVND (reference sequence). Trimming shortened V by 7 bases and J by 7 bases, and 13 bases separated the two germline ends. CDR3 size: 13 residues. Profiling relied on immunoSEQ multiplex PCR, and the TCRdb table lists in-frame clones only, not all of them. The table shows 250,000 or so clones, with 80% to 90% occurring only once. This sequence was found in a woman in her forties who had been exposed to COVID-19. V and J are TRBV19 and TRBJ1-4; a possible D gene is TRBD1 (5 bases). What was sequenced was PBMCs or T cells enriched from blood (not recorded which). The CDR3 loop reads CASIGGSTEKLFF. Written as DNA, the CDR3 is TGTGCCAGTATTGGGGGGTCTACTGAAAAACTGTTTTTT. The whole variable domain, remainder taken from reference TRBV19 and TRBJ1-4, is DGGITQSPKYLFRKEGQNVTLSCEQNLNHDAMYWYRQDPGQGLRLIYYSQIVNDFQKGDIAEGYSVSREKKESFPLTVTSAQKNPTAFYLCASIGGSTEKLFFGSGTQLSVL.